This T cell receptor (beta chain) was sequenced for a study of CD8+CD57+ T cells in acquired aplastic anemia. This clonotype was detected ten times or more. The study profiled TCR beta VDJ and CDR3 using genomic DNA as template. TCRdb reprocessed the reads with MiXCR, giving one entry per CDR3 protein. The sample includes 400,000 to 600,000 distinct CDR3 sequences, around 32% of them seen just once. Whoever was chosen for sequencing had shown CD8+CD57+ cell expansion by flow cytometry. The CDR3 length is 11 residues. The germline V and J ends were trimmed by 9 bases and 2 bases, with 7 bases remaining between them. Germline V gives CDR1 LNHDA, CDR2 SQIVND (reference sequence).

The sequence derives from a human donor with aplastic anemia. This chain links TRBV19 with TRBJ1-2; no firm D call. The material sequenced was sorted CD4+, CD8+, or CD8+CD57+ T cells (not recorded which) from PBMCs. The CDR3 spells CASRGNYGYTF. For the CDR3, the DNA is TGTGCCAGCAGAGGGAACTATGGCTACACCTTC.